This T cell receptor beta chain originates from a study of T cell repertoires in ileal Crohn's disease. The repertoire was sequenced with immunoSEQ multiplex PCR; TCRdb's copy has only in-frame clones and lacks some. The top ten clones hold 9% to 12% of a sample with about 17,000 clones, approximately 87% of them seen once. The CDR3 length is 13 residues. The V and J ends lost 5 bases and 9 bases respectively, with 16 bases between them. In germline, CDR1 is SEHNR, CDR2 FQNEAQ (reference sequence). The receptor was derived from an adult with Crohn's disease. The rearrangement joins TRBV7-9 to TRBJ1-1; no definite D call. The specimen sequenced was ileal tissue. CDR3 sequence: CASSPPVESKAFF. The CDR3 nucleotides are TGTGCCAGCAGCCCCCCCGTGGAGTCCAAAGCTTTCTTT.